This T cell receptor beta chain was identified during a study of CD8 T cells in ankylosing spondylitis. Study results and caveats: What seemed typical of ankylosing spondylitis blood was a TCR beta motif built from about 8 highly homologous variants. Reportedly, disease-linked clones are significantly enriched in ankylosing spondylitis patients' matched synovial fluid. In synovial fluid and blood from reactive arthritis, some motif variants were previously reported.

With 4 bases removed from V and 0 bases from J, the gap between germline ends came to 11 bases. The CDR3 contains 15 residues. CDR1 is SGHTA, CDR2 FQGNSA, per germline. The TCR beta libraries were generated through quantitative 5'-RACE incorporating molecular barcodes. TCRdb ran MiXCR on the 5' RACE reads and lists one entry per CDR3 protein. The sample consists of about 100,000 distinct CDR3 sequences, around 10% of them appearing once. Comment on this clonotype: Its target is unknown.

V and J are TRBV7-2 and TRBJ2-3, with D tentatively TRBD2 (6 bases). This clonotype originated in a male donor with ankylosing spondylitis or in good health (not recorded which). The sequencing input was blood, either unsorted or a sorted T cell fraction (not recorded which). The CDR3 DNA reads TGTGCCAGCAGCTCGGACTACCAAAGCACAGATACGCAGTATTTT. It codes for CASSSDYQSTDTQYF.